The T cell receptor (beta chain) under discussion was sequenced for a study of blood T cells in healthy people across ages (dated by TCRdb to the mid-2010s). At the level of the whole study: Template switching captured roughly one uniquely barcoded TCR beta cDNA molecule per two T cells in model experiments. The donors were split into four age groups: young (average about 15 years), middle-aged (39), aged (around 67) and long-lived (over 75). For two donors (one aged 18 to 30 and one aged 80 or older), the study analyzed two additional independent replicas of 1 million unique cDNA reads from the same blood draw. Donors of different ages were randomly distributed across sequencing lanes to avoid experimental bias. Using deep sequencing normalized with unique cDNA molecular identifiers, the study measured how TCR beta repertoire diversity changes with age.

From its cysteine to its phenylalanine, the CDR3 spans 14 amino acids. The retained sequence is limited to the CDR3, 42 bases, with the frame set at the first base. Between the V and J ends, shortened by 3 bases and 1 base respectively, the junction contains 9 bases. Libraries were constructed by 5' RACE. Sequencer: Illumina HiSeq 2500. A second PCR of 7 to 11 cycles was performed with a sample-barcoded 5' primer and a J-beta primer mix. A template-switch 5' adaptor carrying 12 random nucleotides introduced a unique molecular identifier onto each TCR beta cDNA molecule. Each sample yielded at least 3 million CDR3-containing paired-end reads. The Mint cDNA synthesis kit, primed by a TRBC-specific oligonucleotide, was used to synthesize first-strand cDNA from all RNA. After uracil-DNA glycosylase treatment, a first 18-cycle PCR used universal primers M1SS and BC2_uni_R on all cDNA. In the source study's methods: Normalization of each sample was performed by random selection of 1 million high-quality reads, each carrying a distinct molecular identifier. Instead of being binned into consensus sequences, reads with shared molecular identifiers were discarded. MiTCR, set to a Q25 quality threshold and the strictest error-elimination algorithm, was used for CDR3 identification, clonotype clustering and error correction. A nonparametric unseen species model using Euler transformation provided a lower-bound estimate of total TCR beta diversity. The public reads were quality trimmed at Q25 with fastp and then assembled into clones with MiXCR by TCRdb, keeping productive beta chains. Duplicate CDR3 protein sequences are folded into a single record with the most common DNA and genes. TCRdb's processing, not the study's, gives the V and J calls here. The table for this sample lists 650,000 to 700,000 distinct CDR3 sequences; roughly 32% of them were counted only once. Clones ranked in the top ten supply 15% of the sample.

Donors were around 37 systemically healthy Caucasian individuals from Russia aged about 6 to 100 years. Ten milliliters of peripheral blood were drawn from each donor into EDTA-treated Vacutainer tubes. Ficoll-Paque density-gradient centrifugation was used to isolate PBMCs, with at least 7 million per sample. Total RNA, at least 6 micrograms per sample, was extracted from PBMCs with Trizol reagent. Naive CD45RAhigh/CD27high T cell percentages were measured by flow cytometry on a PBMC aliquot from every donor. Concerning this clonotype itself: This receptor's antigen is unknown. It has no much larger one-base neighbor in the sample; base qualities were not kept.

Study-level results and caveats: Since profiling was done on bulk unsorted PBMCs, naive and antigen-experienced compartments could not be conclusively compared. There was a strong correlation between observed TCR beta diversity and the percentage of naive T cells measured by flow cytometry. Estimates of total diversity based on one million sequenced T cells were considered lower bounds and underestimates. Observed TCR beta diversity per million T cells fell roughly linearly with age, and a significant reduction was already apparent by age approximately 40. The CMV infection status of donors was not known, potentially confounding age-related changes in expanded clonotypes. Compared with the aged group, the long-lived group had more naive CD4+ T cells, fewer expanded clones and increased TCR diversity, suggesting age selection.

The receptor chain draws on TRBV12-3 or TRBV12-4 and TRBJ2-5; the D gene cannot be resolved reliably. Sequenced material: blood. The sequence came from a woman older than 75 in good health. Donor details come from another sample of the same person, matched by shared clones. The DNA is TGTGCCAGCAGTTTTCTTGGGCTCCAAGAGACCCAGTACTTC. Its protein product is CASSFLGLQETQYF.